These T cell receptor beta chains were read from a single sample in a study of cytomegalovirus exposure and HLA in healthy donors. The assay was immunoSEQ multiplex PCR, and TCRdb's table has in-frame clones only and misses some. This sample yields over 200,000 clones, of which roughly 83% are seen a single time; 4.5% to 6% belongs to the top ten. Sequenced sample: PBMCs. The receptors were gathered from a woman aged 18-29 years in good health and CMV-seronegative. Both conserved end residues are part of each CDR3. Each record gives: CDR3 length, clone size, J gene, V gene, D gene, CDR3 protein, CDR3 DNA. D genes are given only for firm matches. Size values are once, few and many counts, or a class for expanded clones, and some rows have none.

14,NA,TRBJ2-2,TRBV5-1,NA,CASSLGTVTGELFF,TGCGCCAGCAGCTTGGGTACAGTGACCGGGGAGCTGTTTTTT
15,NA,TRBJ1-4,TRBV27,TRBD1,CASSLQGGVEEKLFF,TGTGCCAGCAGTTTGCAGGGGGGGGTAGAAGAAAAACTGTTTTTT
13,NA,TRBJ2-7,TRBV30,TRBD1,CAFTLTGGYEQYF,TGTGCCTTCACCCTAACAGGGGGCTACGAGCAGTACTTC
14,NA,TRBJ2-1,TRBV11-3,TRBD1,CASSADRGINEQFF,TGTGCCAGCAGCGCGGACAGGGGGATTAATGAGCAGTTCTTC
15,NA,TRBJ1-5,TRBV29-1,TRBD1,CSVGDRVPPSQPQHF,TGCAGCGTTGGGGACAGGGTTCCACCTAGTCAGCCCCAGCATTTT
14,few,TRBJ1-1,TRBV19,TRBD1,CASSIDPGGGEAFF,TGTGCCAGTAGTATAGATCCAGGGGGCGGTGAAGCTTTCTTT
16,NA,TRBJ2-5,TRBV2,TRBD2,CASSDRSGRAGETQYF,TGTGCCAGCAGTGATAGGAGCGGGAGGGCCGGGGAGACCCAGTACTTC
16,NA,TRBJ1-6,TRBV4-2,NA,CASSQDRSGTDSPLHF,TGTGCCAGCAGCCAAGATCGGTCAGGGACGGATTCACCCCTCCACTTT
14,NA,TRBJ2-7,TRBV27,TRBD2,CASSLREGSYEQYF,TGTGCCAGCAGCCTTCGGGAGGGCTCCTACGAGCAGTACTTC
15,NA,TRBJ1-5,TRBV6-1,TRBD1,CASSERGQGYQPQHF,TGTGCCAGCAGTGAACGGGGACAGGGGTATCAGCCCCAGCATTTT
13,NA,TRBJ1-2,TRBV27,NA,CASSFVSAGGYTF,TGTGCCAGCAGTTTCGTCTCGGCGGGCGGCTACACCTTC
14,NA,TRBJ1-5,TRBV28,NA,CASSLLKFNQPQHF,TGTGCCAGCAGTTTACTGAAGTTCAATCAGCCCCAGCATTTT
18,NA,TRBJ2-3,TRBV6-1,TRBD2,CASSERLAGGGVTDTQYF,TGTGCCAGCAGTGAACGACTAGCGGGAGGTGGAGTGACAGATACGCAGTATTTT
12,NA,TRBJ1-1,TRBV30,TRBD1,CAWSAGGSEAFF,TGTGCCTGGAGCGCAGGGGGTTCTGAAGCTTTCTTT
14,NA,TRBJ1-2,TRBV2,TRBD1,CASSDRGDLYGYTF,TGTGCCAGCAGTGACAGGGGGGATCTCTATGGCTACACCTTC
15,NA,TRBJ2-7,TRBV7-8,NA,CASSLVGTEPYEQYF,TGTGCCAGCAGCTTAGTCGGGACGGAGCCCTACGAGCAGTACTTC
14,NA,TRBJ2-7,TRBV29-1,TRBD2,CSVAQAGVSREQYF,TGCAGCGTTGCCCAGGCGGGGGTTTCGAGAGAGCAGTACTTC
14,NA,TRBJ1-2,TRBV30,TRBD1,CAWNMGQGLYGYTF,TGTGCCTGGAATATGGGACAGGGCCTTTATGGCTACACCTTC
13,NA,TRBJ1-2,TRBV29-1,TRBD1,CSADTGTGFGYTF,TGCAGCGCCGATACCGGGACAGGGTTTGGCTACACCTTC
16,NA,TRBJ1-2,TRBV6-5,TRBD1,CASSYSNRGRTKGYTF,TGTGCCAGCAGTTACTCGAACAGGGGGCGAACCAAAGGCTACACCTTC
16,NA,TRBJ1-1,TRBV4-1,NA,CASSQDLLQAGAEAFF,TGCGCCAGCAGCCAAGATCTTCTTCAGGCGGGGGCTGAAGCTTTCTTT
16,NA,TRBJ1-1,TRBV27,NA,CASSPSPQGGGTEAFF,TGTGCCAGCAGTCCCTCACCACAGGGAGGTGGGACTGAAGCTTTCTTT
15,NA,TRBJ2-3,TRBV27,TRBD2,CASSLEVGGLDTQYF,TGTGCCAGCAGTCTCGAAGTGGGGGGGTTGGATACGCAGTATTTT
14,NA,TRBJ2-2,TRBV6-1,NA,CASSEVPNPGELFF,TGTGCCAGCAGTGAAGTGCCCAACCCCGGGGAGCTGTTTTTT